This is a list of T cell receptor beta chains from one sample in a study of T cell changes during pregnancy in multiple sclerosis. TCRdb keeps only in-frame clones here, not all; method: immunoSEQ multiplex PCR. The table lists under 100,000 clones, about 95% of them singletons. The source was peripheral blood, collected in the second trimester of pregnancy. Receptors originate from a female donor with multiple sclerosis, enrolled in a pregnancy study. CDR3s include the opening cysteine and the closing phenylalanine or tryptophan. For some rows the clone size is stated as once, few or many, or as a class when expanded; others skip it.

>NA|TRBV9|TRBJ2-3
CASRGGSDTQYF
>NA|TRBV4-1|TRBJ2-1
CASSPWTSGRAEVRNEQFF
>NA|TRBV11-1|TRBJ1-1
CASSLGSRGKNTEAFF
>NA|TRBV10-3|TRBJ2-1
CAISEGGTSGAYNEQFF
>NA|TRBV19|TRBJ2-4
CASSMFSGGHVDQYF
>NA|TRBV6-4|TRBJ2-3
CASSDSAADTQYF
>NA|TRBV4-2|TRBJ2-7
CASSLDTAGIYEQYF
>NA|TRBV6-1|TRBJ1-1
CAIGTGGAAFF
>once|TRBV7-2|TRBJ1-2
CASSPSGGRDYGYTF
>NA|TRBV15|TRBJ1-4
CATSSRDNNEKLFF
>NA|TRBV29-1|TRBJ1-4
CSVETGPNEKLFF
>NA|TRBV7-9|TRBJ2-1
CASLEVLNEQFF
>NA|TRBV29-1|TRBJ2-2
CSVPRAGGELFF
>NA|TRBV5-1|TRBJ1-1
CASSFGQGMNTEAFF
>NA|TRBV2|TRBJ1-1
CASRWTGNTEAFF
>NA|TRBV7-2|TRBJ1-1
CASSFAGGHMNTEAFF
>NA|TRBV12-1|TRBJ2-3
CASSFAQGATDTQYF
>NA|TRBV19|TRBJ2-2
CASQARGPNTGELFF
>NA|TRBV7-9|TRBJ1-5
CASTGGGGNQPQHF
>NA|TRBV9|TRBJ1-3
CASSVGGQSGNTIYF
>NA|TRBV29-1|TRBJ2-7
CSVWDSSNEQYF
>NA|TRBV28|TRBJ2-7
CASSLGRNSYEQYF
>NA|TRBV7-9|TRBJ2-7
CASSLGGTSGSYEQYF
>NA|TRBV4-2|TRBJ2-1
CASSQDKLSYNEQFF
>once|TRBV6-1|TRBJ2-3
CASSLTGPTDTQYF
>NA|TRBV6-5|TRBJ1-6
CASSYSRGYNSPLHF
>once|TRBV6-1|TRBJ2-1
CASSEALPGVYRFF
>NA|TRBV7-9|TRBJ1-1
CASSSSGVNTEAFF
>NA|TRBV5-1|TRBJ2-7
CASSPSRDRGSYEQYF
>NA|TRBV5-1|TRBJ2-1
CASSLDSSYNEQFF
>NA|TRBV5-1|TRBJ1-2
CASSLDGGSYGYTF
>NA|TRBV6-1|TRBJ2-2
CASKTSGSGTGELFF
>NA|TRBV4-3|TRBJ2-3
CASSQGGLATDTQYF
>NA|TRBV28|TRBJ1-1
CASSLTGDLNTEAFF
>NA|TRBV28|TRBJ2-3
CASSLYLTSGRDSTDTQYF
>NA|TRBV5-5|TRBJ1-4
CASDDSNNEKLFF
>NA|TRBV19|TRBJ1-1
CASSTGGNTEAFF
>NA|TRBV5-4|TRBJ2-5
CASTREAGGDQETQYF
>NA|TRBV11-2|TRBJ2-1
CASSLVAGVNEQFF
>NA|TRBV4-2|TRBJ2-1
CASSQDLRLASYNEQFF
>NA|TRBV7-6|TRBJ2-7
CASSFTETYEQYF
>once|TRBV27|TRBJ2-1
CASSLRSGSNNNEQFF
>NA|TRBV11-2|TRBJ2-1
CASSLVNGRGAYNEQFF
>NA|TRBV11-2|TRBJ2-7
CASSITGSYEQYF
>NA|TRBV4-2|TRBJ2-3
CASSQEGPPRTDTQYF
>NA|TRBV2|TRBJ1-5
CASSIQGSRNQPQHF
>NA|TRBV28|TRBJ1-2
CASSSQGGDYGYTF
>NA|TRBV28|TRBJ2-1
CASSLGGLEQFF
>NA|TRBV27|TRBJ2-2
CASSLSPASSGSPLGGELFF
>NA|TRBV29-1|TRBJ2-7
CSVVSGSYEQYF
>NA|TRBV5-8|TRBJ2-7
CASSSLISYEQYF